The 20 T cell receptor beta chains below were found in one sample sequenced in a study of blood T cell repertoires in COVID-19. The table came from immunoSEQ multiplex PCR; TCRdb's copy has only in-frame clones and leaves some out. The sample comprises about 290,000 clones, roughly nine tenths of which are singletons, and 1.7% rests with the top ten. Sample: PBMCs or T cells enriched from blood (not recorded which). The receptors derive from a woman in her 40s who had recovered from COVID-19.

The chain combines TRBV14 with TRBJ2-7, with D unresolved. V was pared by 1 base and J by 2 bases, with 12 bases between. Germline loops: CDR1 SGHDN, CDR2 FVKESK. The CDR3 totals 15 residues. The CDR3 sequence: CASSQGMADTYEQYF. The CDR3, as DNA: TGTGCCAGCAGCCAAGGTATGGCAGATACCTACGAGCAGTACTTC. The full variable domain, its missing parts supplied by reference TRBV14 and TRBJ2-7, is EAGVTQFPSHSVIEKGQTVTLRCDPISGHDNLYWYRRVMGKEIKFLLHFVKESKQDESGMPNNRFLAERTGGTYSTLKVQPAELEDSGVYFCASSQGMADTYEQYFGPGTRLTVT.

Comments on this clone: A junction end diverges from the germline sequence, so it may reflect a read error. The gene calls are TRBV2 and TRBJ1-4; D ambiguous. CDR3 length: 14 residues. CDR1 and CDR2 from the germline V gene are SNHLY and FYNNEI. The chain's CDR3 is CASREVGANEKLFF. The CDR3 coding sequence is TGTGCCAGCAGAGAAGTTGGAGCTAATGAAAAACTGTTTTTT.

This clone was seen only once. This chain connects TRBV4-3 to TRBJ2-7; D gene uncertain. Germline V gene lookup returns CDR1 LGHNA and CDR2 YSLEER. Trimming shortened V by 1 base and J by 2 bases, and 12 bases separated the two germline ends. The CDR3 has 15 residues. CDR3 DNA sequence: TGCGCCAGCAGCCAAGCGACTGGTGATACCTACGAGCAGTACTTC. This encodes CASSQATGDTYEQYF.

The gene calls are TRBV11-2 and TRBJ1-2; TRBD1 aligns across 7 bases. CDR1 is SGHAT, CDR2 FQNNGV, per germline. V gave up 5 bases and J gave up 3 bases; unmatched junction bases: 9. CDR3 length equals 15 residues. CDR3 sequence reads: CASSPNPTGDYGYTF. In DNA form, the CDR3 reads TGTGCCAGCAGCCCGAACCCAACAGGGGACTATGGCTACACCTTC. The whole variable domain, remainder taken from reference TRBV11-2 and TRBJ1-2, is EAGVAQSPRYKIIEKRQSVAFWCNPISGHATLYWYQQILGQGPKLLIQFQNNGVVDDSQLPKDRFSAERLKGVDSTLKIQPAKLEDSAVYLCASSPNPTGDYGYTFGSGTRLTVV.

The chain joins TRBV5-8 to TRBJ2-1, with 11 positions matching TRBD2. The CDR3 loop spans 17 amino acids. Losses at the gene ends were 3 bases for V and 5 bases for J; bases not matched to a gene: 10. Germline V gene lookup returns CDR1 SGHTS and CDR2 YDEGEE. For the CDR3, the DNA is TGTGCCAGCAGCTCGACCCTGACTAGCGGGGCAAACAATGAGCAGTTCTTC. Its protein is CASSSTLTSGANNEQFF.

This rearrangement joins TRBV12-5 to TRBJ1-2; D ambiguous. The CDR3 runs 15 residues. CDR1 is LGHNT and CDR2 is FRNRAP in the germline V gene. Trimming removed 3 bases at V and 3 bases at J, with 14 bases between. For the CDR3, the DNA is TGTGCTAGTGGTTTTCCCGATGGTGAGGACTATGGCTACACCTTC. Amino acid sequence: CASGFPDGEDYGYTF.

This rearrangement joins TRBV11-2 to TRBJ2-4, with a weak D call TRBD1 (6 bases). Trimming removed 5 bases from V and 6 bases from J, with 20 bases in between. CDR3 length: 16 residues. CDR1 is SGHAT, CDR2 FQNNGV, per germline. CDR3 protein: CASSPLFGGAGNIQYF. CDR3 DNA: TGTGCCAGCAGCCCACTCTTTGGGGGCGCGGGAAACATTCAGTACTTC.

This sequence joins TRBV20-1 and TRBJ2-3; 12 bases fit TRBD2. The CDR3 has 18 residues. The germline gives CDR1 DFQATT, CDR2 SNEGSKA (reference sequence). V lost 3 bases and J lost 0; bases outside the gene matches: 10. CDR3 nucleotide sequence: TGCAGTGCTAGTGGGCTAGCGGGAGGGGATTCTAGCACAGATACGCAGTATTTT. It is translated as CSASGLAGGDSSTDTQYF.

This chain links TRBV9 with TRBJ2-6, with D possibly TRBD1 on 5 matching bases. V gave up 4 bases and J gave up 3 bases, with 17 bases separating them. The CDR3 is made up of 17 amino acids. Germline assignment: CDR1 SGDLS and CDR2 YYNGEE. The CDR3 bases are TGTGCCAGCAGCCCGGATCCAACAGGCTTTGGGGCCAACGTCCTGACTTTC. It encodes CASSPDPTGFGANVLTF.

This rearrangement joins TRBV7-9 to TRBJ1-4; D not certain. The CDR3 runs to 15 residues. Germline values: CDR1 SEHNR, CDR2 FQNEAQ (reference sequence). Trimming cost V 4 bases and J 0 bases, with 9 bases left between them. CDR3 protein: CASSSKSATNEKLFF. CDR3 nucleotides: TGTGCCAGCAGCTCTAAGTCGGCAACTAATGAAAAACTGTTTTTT.

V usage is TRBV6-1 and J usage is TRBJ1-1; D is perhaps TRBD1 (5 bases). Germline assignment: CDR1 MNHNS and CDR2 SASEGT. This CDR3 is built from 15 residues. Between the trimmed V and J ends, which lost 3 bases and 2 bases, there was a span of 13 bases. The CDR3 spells CASSDQRRANTEAFF. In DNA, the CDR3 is TGTGCCAGCAGTGACCAACGCAGGGCTAACACTGAAGCTTTCTTT.

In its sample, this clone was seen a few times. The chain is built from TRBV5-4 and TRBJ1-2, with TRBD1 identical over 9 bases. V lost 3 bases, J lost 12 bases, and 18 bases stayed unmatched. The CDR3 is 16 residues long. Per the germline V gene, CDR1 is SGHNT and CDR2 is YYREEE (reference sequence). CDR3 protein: CASSWGTGLGYYMHTF. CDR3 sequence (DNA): TGTGCCAGCAGCTGGGGGACAGGGCTGGGGTATTATATGCACACCTTC. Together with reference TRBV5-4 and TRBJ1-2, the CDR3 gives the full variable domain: ETGVTQSPTHLIKTRGQQVTLRCSSQSGHNTVSWYQQALGQGPQFIFQYYREEENGRGNFPPRFSGLQFPNYSSELNVNALELDDSALYLCASSWGTGLGYYMHTFGSGTRLTVV.

This CDR3 reads CASSLRRPEELFF. The CDR3 DNA is TGTGCCAGCAGCTTGAGGCGACCGGAAGAGCTGTTTTTT. The J gene is TRBJ2-2, the V gene TRBV7-2; D is uncertain. V shed 3 bases and J shed 11 bases, with 13 bases lying between them. CDR1 is SGHTA, CDR2 FQGNSA, per germline. CDR3 length: 13 residues.

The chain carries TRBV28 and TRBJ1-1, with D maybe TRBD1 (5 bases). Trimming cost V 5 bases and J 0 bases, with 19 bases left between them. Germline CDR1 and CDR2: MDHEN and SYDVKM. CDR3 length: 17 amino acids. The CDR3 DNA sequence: TGTGCCAGCAGTGTAACCCAGGGAAGGGGCATGAACACTGAAGCTTTCTTT. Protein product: CASSVTQGRGMNTEAFF.

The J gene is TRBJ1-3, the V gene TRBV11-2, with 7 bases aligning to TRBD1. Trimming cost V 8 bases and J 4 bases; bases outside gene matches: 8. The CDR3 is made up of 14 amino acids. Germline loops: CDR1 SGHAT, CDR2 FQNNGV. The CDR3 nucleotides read TGTGCCAGCCGACAGGGAACCGGCGGAAACACCATATATTTT. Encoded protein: CASRQGTGGNTIYF.

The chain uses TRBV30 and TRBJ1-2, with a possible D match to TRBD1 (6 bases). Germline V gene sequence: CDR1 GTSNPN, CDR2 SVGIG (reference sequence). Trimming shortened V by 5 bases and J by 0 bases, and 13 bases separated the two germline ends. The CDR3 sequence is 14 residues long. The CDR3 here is CAWGGQRANYGYTF. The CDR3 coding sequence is TGTGCCTGGGGCGGACAGCGAGCTAACTATGGCTACACCTTC.

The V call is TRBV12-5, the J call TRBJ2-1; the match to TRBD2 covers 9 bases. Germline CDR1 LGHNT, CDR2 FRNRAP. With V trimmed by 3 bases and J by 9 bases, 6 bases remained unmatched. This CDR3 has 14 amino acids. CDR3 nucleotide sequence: TGTGCTAGTGGTTTAGCCAGCGGGGGGTTTGAGCAGTTCTTC. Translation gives CASGLASGGFEQFF.

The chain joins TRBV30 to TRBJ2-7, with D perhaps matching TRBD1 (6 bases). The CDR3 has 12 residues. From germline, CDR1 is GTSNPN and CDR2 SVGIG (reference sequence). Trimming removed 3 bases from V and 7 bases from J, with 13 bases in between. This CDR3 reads CAWRVRGLEQYF. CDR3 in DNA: TGTGCCTGGAGGGTCAGGGGCCTGGAGCAGTACTTC.

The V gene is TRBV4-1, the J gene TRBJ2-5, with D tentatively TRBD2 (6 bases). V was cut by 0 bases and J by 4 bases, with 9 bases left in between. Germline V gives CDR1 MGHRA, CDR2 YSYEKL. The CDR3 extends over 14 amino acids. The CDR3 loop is CASSQDRDSETQYF. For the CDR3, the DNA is TGCGCCAGCAGCCAAGATAGGGACTCAGAGACCCAGTACTTC.

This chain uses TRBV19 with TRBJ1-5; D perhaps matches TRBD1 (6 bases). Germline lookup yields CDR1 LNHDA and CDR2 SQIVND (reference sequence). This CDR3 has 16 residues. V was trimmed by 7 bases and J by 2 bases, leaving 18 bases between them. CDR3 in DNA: TGTGCCAGTAAGAGGGGGGGGGCCGAGGGCAATCAGCCCCAGCATTTT. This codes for CASKRGGAEGNQPQHF.